Below, 32 T cell receptor beta chains from the same sample are listed, as sequenced in a study of kidney transplant recipient with SARS-CoV-2 infection. TCRdb analysed the reads with MiXCR anew, one entry per CDR3 protein. The top ten hold 6% to 8.5% of the sample, which has about 250,000 distinct CDR3 sequences, around 28% seen once. The sequences come from a blood sample, collected at baseline and between days 110 and 120 from a kidney transplant recipient. These receptors all come from a male patient in his thirties who had COVID-19 and was a kidney transplant recipient. The graft donor may account for some of the T cells.

This chain joins TRBV4-1 and TRBJ1-1; D gene uncertain. Germline CDR1 MGHRA, CDR2 YSYEKL. The CDR3 loop spans 16 amino acids. V was shortened by 0 bases and J by 1 base, with 12 bases between the two germline ends. The CDR3 is CASSQEEGKGNTEAFF. The CDR3 DNA reads as TGCGCCAGCAGCCAAGAGGAAGGGAAGGGGAACACTGAAGCTTTCTTT.

This clonotype was counted ten times or more. The CDR3 DNA sequence: TGTGCCAGCAGTTACCGGGGACAGGGAATCCAAGAGACCCAGTACTTC. Its translation: CASSYRGQGIQETQYF. This sequence joins TRBV6-2 or TRBV6-3 and TRBJ2-5; TRBD1 aligns across 9 bases. This CDR3 has 16 amino acids. Germline CDR1 and CDR2: MNHEY and SVGEGT. J lost 1 base, V lost 2 bases, and 5 bases had no gene match.

The rearrangement joins TRBV6-2 or TRBV6-3 to TRBJ2-1; 11 nucleotides line up with TRBD2. CDR1 is MNHEY, CDR2 SVGEGT, per germline. Trimming took 2 bases from V and 4 from J; bases not matched to a gene: 16. There are 20 residues in the CDR3. CDR3 nucleotide sequence: TGTGCCAGCAGTTACCGGGCCCTAGCGGGGGGCCCCAGACTTTACAATGAGCAGTTCTTC. This gives the protein CASSYRALAGGPRLYNEQFF.

This clonotype was recorded at least ten times. V gene TRBV10-2 combines with J gene TRBJ1-2, with unresolved D. The CDR3 covers 17 residues. Germline V gene data show CDR1 as WSHSY and CDR2 as SAAADI. The V end was cut by 5 bases, the J end by 4 bases, with 23 bases between. The CDR3 DNA reads TGCGCCAGCAGTTACGTAAACACTTCTAGAAAGACCTATGGCTACACCTTC. This translates into CASSYVNTSRKTYGYTF.

This clonotype was seen repeatedly, ten times or more. V and J are TRBV2 and TRBJ2-5; 10 nucleotides match TRBD1. The germline V gene encodes CDR1 SNHLY and CDR2 FYNNEI. V shed 5 bases and J 5 bases; nucleotides not matched to a gene: 8. This CDR3 contains 15 residues. The CDR3 is CASSYRDRGWETQYF. CDR3 bases: TGTGCCAGCAGTTACCGGGACAGGGGTTGGGAGACCCAGTACTTC.

The table lists this clonotype with a count of one. Just one base apart from a much larger clone, this may be a read error. The V and J genes are TRBV5-4 and TRBJ1-1, with a possible D match to TRBD1 (5 bases). This CDR3 comprises 16 residues. Germline V gives CDR1 SGHNT, CDR2 YYREEE (reference sequence). This CDR3 is CVSSLGGGGWSTEAFF. DNA for the CDR3: TGTGTCAGCAGCTTGGGCGGGGGAGGCTGGAGCACTGAAGCTTTCTTT. Full variable domain (rest looked up from reference TRBV5-4 and TRBJ1-1): ETGVTQSPTHLIKTRGQQVTLRCSSQSGHNTVSWYQQALGQGPQFIFQYYREEENGRGNFPPRFSGLQFPNYSSELNVNALELDDSALYLCVSSLGGGGWSTEAFFGQGTRLTVV.

This clonotype was recorded once. This clone may be a read error of a much larger clone one base away. The CDR3 here is CASSSRIKAGKTYGHTF. The CDR3 nucleotides read TGTGCCAGCAGCAGCAGGATTAAGGCTGGAAAGACCTATGGCCACACCTTC. The chain couples TRBV11-1 to TRBJ1-2; D unresolved. Germline V CDR1 and CDR2: SGHAT, FQDESV (reference sequence). The CDR3 is 17 residues long. The full variable domain, in which reference TRBV11-1 and TRBJ1-2 provide the parts outside the CDR3, is EAEVAQSPRYKITEKSQAVAFWCDPISGHATLYWYRQILGQGPELLVQFQDESVVDDSQLPKDRFSAERLKGVDSTLKIQPAELGDSAMYLCASSSRIKAGKTYGHTFGSGTRLTVV.

Worth noting for this clonotype: One base away lies a much larger clone, so this may be a sequencing read error. This chain links TRBV3-1 with TRBJ2-2; no reliable D call. Trimming pared 5 bases from V and 5 bases from J, leaving 24 bases between. CDR3 length: 18 amino acids. Germline assignment: CDR1 LGHDT and CDR2 YNNKEL (reference sequence). The CDR3 spells CASSCLSPTSGLTGELFF. CDR3 bases: TGTGCCAGCAGCTGTCTAAGTCCCACTTCAGGCTTGACCGGGGAGCTGTTTTTT. The full variable domain, with the rest looked up from reference TRBV3-1 and TRBJ2-2, is DTAVSQTPKYLVTQMGNDKSIKCEQNLGHDTMYWYKQDSKKFLKIMFSYNNKELIINETVPNRFSPKSPDKAHLNLHINSLELGDSAVYFCASSCLSPTSGLTGELFFGEGSRLTVL.

For this clonotype: A read error may be the cause here, since a much bigger clone is one base away. This chain links TRBV15 with TRBJ2-1, with D uncertain. Germline V lookup: CDR1 LNHNV, CDR2 YYDKDF (reference sequence). CDR3 length equals 14 residues. CDR3 amino acids: CATSRDTGYIEQFF. The CDR3 DNA reads as TGTGCCACCAGCAGAGATACCGGTTACATTGAGCAGTTCTTC.

This clonotype was observed many times. V is TRBV6-2 or TRBV6-3 and J is TRBJ1-5; D remains ambiguous. The CDR3 loop spans 16 amino acids. V was clipped by 2 bases and J by 4 bases, with 15 bases between them. Germline CDR1 reads MNHEY; CDR2 reads SVGEGT. This CDR3 reads CASSYGLWEENQPQHF. The CDR3 DNA sequence: TGTGCCAGCAGTTACGGTCTCTGGGAAGAGAATCAGCCCCAGCATTTT.

A remark on this clonotype: This may be a read error: a much more frequent sequence differs by one nucleotide. This CDR3 is missing its conserved last phenylalanine or tryptophan, likely due to a read error. The CDR3 is CASSMNATNRKTYGYTI. CDR3 in DNA: TGTGCCAGTAGTATGAACGCGACAAATCGAAAGACCTATGGCTACACCATC. The chain carries TRBV19 and TRBJ1-2; D gene unclear. Trimming removed 3 bases from V and 4 bases from J, with 21 bases in between. The CDR3 totals 17 residues. Germline lookup yields CDR1 LNHDA and CDR2 SQIVND (reference sequence).

Remarks on this clonotype: A much bigger clone sits one base away, suggesting this may be a read error. This chain joins TRBV11-2 and TRBJ2-3; maybe TRBD1 (5 bases). The CDR3 totals 16 residues. Germline V CDR1 and CDR2: SGHAT, FQNNGV. V lost 0 bases and J lost 6, with 16 bases in between. CDR3 residues: CASSLDLGPAADTQYF. The CDR3 region has the DNA TGTGCCAGCAGCTTAGACCTGGGGCCCGCCGCGGATACGCAGTATTTT. The variable domain in full, with the rest retrieved from reference TRBV11-2 and TRBJ2-3, is EAGVAQSPRYKIIEKRQSVAFWCNPISGHATLYWYQQILGQGPKLLIQFQNNGVVDDSQLPKDRFSAERLKGVDSTLKIQPAKLEDSAVYLCASSLDLGPAADTQYFGPGTRLTVL.

Concerning this clonotype: A read error is possible here, since a much larger clone lies one base away. This chain links TRBV20-1 with TRBJ2-7, with D possibly being TRBD2 (7 bases). This CDR3 contains 15 residues. The V end was cut by 6 bases, the J end by 4 bases, with 22 bases between. The V gene's germline CDR1 is DFQATT and CDR2 SNEGSKA (reference sequence). In DNA, the CDR3 is TGCAGTGCCCCGAGTCCTCGGGGGGCGGCGTACGAGCAGTACTTC. Protein: CSAPSPRGAAYEQYF.

This clonotype has a count of ten or more. The gene calls are TRBV12-3 or TRBV12-4 and TRBJ2-2; 9 bases line up with TRBD2. V trimming: 2 bases; J trimming: 8 bases; junction bases outside the gene matches: 6. This CDR3 is 15 amino acids long. The CDR3 region has the DNA TGTGCCAGCAGTTTACTAGCGGGAAGGTTGGGGGAGCTGTTTTTT. The encoded protein is CASSLLAGRLGELFF.

With respect to this clonotype: In this CDR3 the conserved last residue, phenylalanine or tryptophan, is missing, so a read error is likely. The V call is TRBV27, the J call TRBJ2-5; D unresolved. Germline values: CDR1 MNHEY, CDR2 SMNVEV (reference sequence). V lost 2 bases to trimming and J lost 5 bases, with 3 bases between them. This CDR3 is 11 amino acids long. The CDR3 protein is CASSLGETQYL. The DNA for the CDR3 is TGTGCCAGCAGTTTAGGGGAGACCCAGTACCTC.

This clonotype was picked up a small number of times. The rearrangement links TRBV20-1 to TRBJ2-3; 7 nucleotides match TRBD1. V dropped 6 bases and J dropped 1; count of bases not matched to a gene: 10. CDR3 length: 15 amino acids. Germline values: CDR1 DFQATT, CDR2 SNEGSKA (reference sequence). CDR3: CSATRGPPGTDTQYF. CDR3 in DNA: TGCAGTGCCACTAGGGGGCCGCCCGGCACAGATACGCAGTATTTT.

Comments on this clonotype: A much larger clone is a single base away; this may be a read error. This chain joins TRBV3-1 and TRBJ2-1; no definite D call. V was pared by 1 base and J by 1 base, with 8 bases between. Germline V gene lookup returns CDR1 LGHDT and CDR2 YNNKEL (reference sequence). This CDR3 comprises 15 residues. The CDR3 loop is CASSQGTQSYNEQFF. In DNA, the CDR3 is TGTGCCAGCAGCCAAGGGACCCAATCCTACAATGAGCAGTTCTTC.

In its sample, this clonotype was seen a few times. The chain combines TRBV20-1 with TRBJ2-6; D call uncertain. CDR1 DFQATT and CDR2 SNEGSKA come from the germline V gene (reference sequence). Between the trimmed V and J ends, which lost 0 bases and 0 bases, there was a span of 3 bases. CDR3 length equals 14 residues. As DNA, the CDR3 is TGCAGTGCTAGAGATAGCTCTGGGGCCAACGTCCTGACTTTC. As protein: CSARDSSGANVLTF.

Many counts were recorded for this clonotype. This chain joins TRBV4-1 and TRBJ1-2, with unresolved D. From germline, CDR1 is MGHRA and CDR2 YSYEKL. The CDR3 has 14 residues. Between the trimmed V and J ends, which lost 4 bases and 8 bases, there was a span of 17 bases. CDR3 loop: CASSLGLSGAGYTF. CDR3 nucleotides: TGCGCCAGCAGCCTCGGCCTATCGGGAGCCGGCTACACCTTC.

This clonotype was seen a single time. A much bigger clone sits one base away, suggesting this may be a read error. V is TRBV5-1 and J is TRBJ2-4; D could derive from TRBD1 or TRBD2 (6 bases each). TRBJ2-7 matches the DNA end more closely, so the J call is doubtful. The CDR3 sequence is 14 residues long. Germline CDR1 is SGHRS and CDR2 is YFSETQ. CDR3 in amino acids: CASAGSGAPYEQYF. The CDR3 DNA follows: TGCGCCAGCGCGGGGTCAGGGGCCCCCTACGAGCAGTACTTC.

To note about this clonotype: Since a much larger clone is just one base distant, this may be a read error. The chain recombines TRBV11-2 with TRBJ1-1, with a possible D match to TRBD1 (5 bases). The CDR3 runs to 15 residues. V was shortened by 4 bases and J by 4 bases, with 16 bases between the two germline ends. CDR1 is SGHAT, CDR2 FQNNGV, per germline. The CDR3 DNA reads as TGTGCCAGCAGCTCGGGGCGGAGAACTAGCACTGAAGCTTTCTTT. Protein product: CASSSGRRTSTEAFF.

The V gene is TRBV6-5, the J gene TRBJ1-1; tentatively, D is TRBD1 (6 bases). The V and J ends lost 0 bases and 8 bases respectively, with 25 bases between them. This CDR3 has 18 amino acids. Germline CDR1 reads MNHEY; CDR2 reads SVGAGI. CDR3 region: CASSYSVNLRSWGTEAFF. The CDR3 bases are TGTGCCAGCAGTTACTCGGTCAATTTGAGGTCGTGGGGGACAGAAGCTTTCTTT.

There are many counts of this clonotype. This chain joins TRBV16 and TRBJ1-2; D call uncertain. Between the trimmed V and J ends, which lost 4 bases and 4 bases, there was a span of 22 bases. The germline gives CDR1 KGHSY, CDR2 FQNENV. The CDR3 sequence is 17 residues long. The CDR3: CASSPQKVVRKTYGYTF. CDR3 DNA: TGTGCCAGCAGCCCGCAAAAGGTCGTTAGAAAGACCTATGGCTACACCTTC.

This clonotype has at least ten counts. The chain is built from TRBV13 and TRBJ2-3; 9 nucleotides agree with TRBD2. The CDR3 loop spans 19 amino acids. The V segment lost 4 bases and the J segment 2 bases; nucleotides outside the gene matches: 16. Germline-derived CDR1 and CDR2 are PRHDT and FYEKMQ (reference sequence). CDR3 region: CASSSILLAGEGFTDTQYF. In DNA, the CDR3 is TGTGCCAGCAGCTCGATCCTTTTAGCGGGAGAGGGATTCACAGATACGCAGTATTTT. The whole variable domain, remainder taken from reference TRBV13 and TRBJ2-3, is AAGVIQSPRHLIKEKRETATLKCYPIPRHDTVYWYQQGPGQDPQFLISFYEKMQSDKGSIPDRFSAQQFSDYHSELNMSSLELGDSALYFCASSSILLAGEGFTDTQYFGPGTRLTVL.

On this clonotype itself: A much more abundant neighbour one base away suggests this may be a read error. The genes are TRBV5-6 and TRBJ1-2; D gene uncertain. V was trimmed by 6 bases and J by 4 bases, leaving 22 bases between them. The CDR3 totals 16 residues. Germline CDR1 and CDR2: SGHDT and YYEEEE. CDR3: CASNLANSRKTYGYTF. The CDR3 DNA sequence: TGTGCCAGCAATCTGGCCAATAGTCGAAAGACCTATGGCTACACCTTC.

This clonotype was counted ten times or more. CDR3 residues: CASSPQDRGARYTEAFF. Written as DNA, the CDR3 is TGTGCCAGCTCACCCCAGGACAGGGGGGCGAGGTACACTGAAGCTTTCTTT. The chain links TRBV18 to TRBJ1-1; 10 nucleotides line up with TRBD1. CDR1 KGHSH and CDR2 LQKENI come from the germline V gene. The ends lost 3 bases at V and 3 bases at J; junction bases unmatched: 10. The CDR3 extends over 17 amino acids.

This clonotype came up many times. This chain links TRBV6-1 with TRBJ2-7; 7 positions agree with TRBD2. CDR1 and CDR2 from the germline V gene are MNHNS and SASEGT. Losses at the gene ends were 4 bases for V and 6 bases for J; bases not matched to a gene: 3. The CDR3 runs to 12 residues. CDR3 loop: CASSGTSSEQYF. In DNA, the CDR3 is TGTGCCAGCAGTGGGACTAGTTCCGAGCAGTACTTC.

This clonotype was observed at least ten times. At one end, the junction sequence differs from germline, possibly due to a read error. The rearrangement links TRBV7-7 to TRBJ2-2; 7 bases are a match to TRBD1. The CDR3 runs 14 residues. CDR1 and CDR2 (germline): SSHAT, FNYEAQ (reference sequence). CDR3 DNA: TGTGCTAGCAGCCGACAGGGAATTGCCGGGGAGCTGTTTTTT. Translated, it gives CASSRQGIAGELFF.

This clonotype was detected only a few times. The J gene is TRBJ1-1, the V gene TRBV18, with 7 bases fitting TRBD1. V dropped 2 bases and J dropped 0; count of bases not matched to a gene: 9. In germline, CDR1 is KGHSH, CDR2 LQKENI. The CDR3 contains 17 residues. The CDR3 loop reads CASSPKESRGVNTEAFF. The CDR3 nucleotides read TGTGCCAGCTCACCAAAAGAAAGCAGGGGGGTGAACACTGAAGCTTTCTTT.

A remark on this clonotype: A read error may be the cause here, since a much bigger clone is one base away. This rearrangement joins TRBV3-1 to TRBJ1-1; D gene unclear. CDR3 length: 14 amino acids. The V and J ends lost 2 bases and 4 bases respectively, with 11 bases between them. Germline V CDR1 and CDR2: LGHDT, YNNKEL (reference sequence). CDR3 nucleotide sequence: TGTGCCAGCAGCCAAAATCTGGGGAGCACTGAAGCTTTCTTT. Translated: CASSQNLGSTEAFF.

In the case of this clonotype: A much larger clonotype is one base distant, so this may be a read error. The chain couples TRBV7-9 to TRBJ2-3; 10 bases map to TRBD2. This CDR3 has 15 amino acids. Per the germline V gene, CDR1 is SEHNR and CDR2 is FQNEAQ (reference sequence). This CDR3 is CAISRLAGGGDTQYF. In DNA form, the CDR3 reads TGTGCCATCAGCCGACTAGCGGGTGGGGGAGATACGCAGTATTTT.

This chain uses TRBV7-2 with TRBJ1-2, with unresolved D. CDR1 SGHTA and CDR2 FQGNSA come from the germline V gene. V was shortened by 5 bases and J by 4 bases, with 23 bases between the two germline ends. The CDR3 length is 17 residues. CDR3 bases: TGTGCCAGCAGCCACCAAATCAGAGACGGAAAGACCTATGGCTACACCTTC. Amino acids: CASSHQIRDGKTYGYTF.